These 15 T cell receptor beta chains share one sample of origin, sequenced in a study of graft-versus-host responses after intestinal transplantation. Sequencing was performed with immunoSEQ multiplex PCR; in TCRdb, only in-frame clones are kept and a portion is missing. This repertoire shows 62,000 or so clones, about 87% found once; its top ten account for less than 2%. The starting material was PBMCs, obtained 26 days after transplant. These receptors all come from a human patient who received an intestinal transplant, so some T cells may come from the graft donor.

This chain connects TRBV6-1 to TRBJ2-7; 9 bases fit TRBD1. CDR3 length: 16 residues. J gave up 6 bases and V 4 bases, and 13 bases lay outside the gene matches. From germline, CDR1 is MNHNS and CDR2 SASEGT. The CDR3 bases are TGTGCCAGCAGTGGGGGAGCCGGAGGACAGGGGATCGAGCAGTACTTC. Residues: CASSGGAGGQGIEQYF.

This sequence joins TRBV7-6 and TRBJ2-7; 7 bases are shared with TRBD1. The V gene end was trimmed by 1 base and the J gene end by 5 bases; junction bases not matched to a gene: 2. Germline-derived CDR1 and CDR2 are SGHVS and FNYEAQ. The CDR3 covers 13 residues. Written as DNA, the CDR3 is TGTGCCAGCAGCTTAGACAGGGGTGACGAGCAGTACTTC. It is translated as CASSLDRGDEQYF.

The gene calls are TRBV6-1 and TRBJ1-2; TRBD1 matches at 7 bases. From germline, CDR1 is MNHNS and CDR2 SASEGT. CDR3 length: 16 amino acids. Trimming removed 4 bases from V and 4 bases from J; junction bases left unmatched: 12. The CDR3 protein is CASSGGQELLLYGYTF. The CDR3 nucleotides are TGTGCCAGCAGTGGAGGACAGGAGCTATTACTCTATGGCTACACCTTC.

The genes are TRBV5-1 and TRBJ2-7; 9 bases align to TRBD1. Germline CDR1 is SGHRS and CDR2 is YFSETQ. J lost 3 bases, V lost 4 bases, and 8 bases had no gene match. The CDR3 sequence is 15 residues long. Written as DNA, the CDR3 is TGCGCCAGCAGCCCGGGGACAGGGACCTTCTACGAGCAGTACTTC. This translates into CASSPGTGTFYEQYF.

The CDR3 here is CSVKGGATYEQYF. The CDR3 region has the DNA TGCAGCGTTAAGGGAGGGGCCACCTACGAGCAGTACTTC. The chain carries TRBV29-1 and TRBJ2-7, with 7 positions matching TRBD2. This CDR3 spans 13 amino acids. Germline CDR1 and CDR2: SQVTM and ANQGSEA. V lost 5 bases and J lost 2; bases outside the gene matches: 6.

The chain couples TRBV11-2 to TRBJ2-1; D unclear. The CDR3 has 14 amino acids. The germline gives CDR1 SGHAT, CDR2 FQNNGV. Trimming took off 0 bases at V and 5 bases at J, with 8 bases between the two ends. This chain's CDR3 is CASSLESGDNEQFF. Written as DNA, the CDR3 is TGTGCCAGCAGCTTAGAATCCGGTGACAATGAGCAGTTCTTC.

Concerning this clone: At one end, the junction sequence differs from germline, possibly due to a read error. The chain joins TRBV7-7 to TRBJ1-6; 7 bases align to TRBD1. CDR3 length equals 15 residues. The germline V gene encodes CDR1 SSHAT and CDR2 FNYEAQ (reference sequence). CDR3 coding DNA: TGTGCTAGCAGCTTAGGGACAGATCCTAATTCACCCCTCCACTTT. Amino acids: CASSLGTDPNSPLHF.

This sequence joins TRBV7-6 and TRBJ1-1, with TRBD1 identical over 8 bases. The V gene's germline CDR1 is SGHVS and CDR2 FNYEAQ. V shed 5 bases and J 6 bases; nucleotides not matched to a gene: 5. There are 13 residues in the CDR3. CDR3 DNA sequence: TGTGCCAGCAGCAGGACAGGGAGGGCTGAAGCTTTCTTT. This encodes CASSRTGRAEAFF.

The V and J genes are TRBV7-2 and TRBJ1-2, with 7 nucleotides matching TRBD1. The germline V gene has CDR1 SGHTA and CDR2 FQGNSA. The CDR3 has 13 residues. V lost 5 bases and J lost 8; bases outside the gene matches: 8. The CDR3: CASSPGTDWGYTF. In DNA, the CDR3 is TGTGCCAGCAGCCCAGGGACAGATTGGGGCTACACCTTC.

The chain uses TRBV5-1 and TRBJ2-5; TRBD2 matches 11 bases. Looked up from germline, CDR1 is SGHRS and CDR2 is YFSETQ. V shed 4 bases and J 1 base; nucleotides not matched to a gene: 6. This CDR3 region has 16 residues. The CDR3 DNA reads TGCGCCAGCAGCACTTATGGACTAGCGGGCCAAGAGACCCAGTACTTC. It codes for CASSTYGLAGQETQYF.

The CDR3 region is CASSRAGQNTEAFF. The CDR3 DNA is TGCGCCAGCAGCCGAGCGGGACAGAACACTGAAGCTTTCTTT. The V call is TRBV4-1, the J call TRBJ1-1, with D possibly TRBD1 on 6 matching bases. Germline V CDR1 and CDR2: MGHRA, YSYEKL. The CDR3 covers 14 residues. V was cut by 4 bases and J by 1 base, with 10 bases left in between.

The chain employs TRBV19 and TRBJ2-1; 14 bases map to TRBD2. CDR1 and CDR2 from the germline V gene are LNHDA and SQIVND (reference sequence). The V segment lost 5 bases and the J segment 0 bases; nucleotides outside the gene matches: 9. This CDR3 has 19 residues. CDR3 sequence: CASSLGLAGGTSSYNEQFF. The DNA for the CDR3 is TGTGCCAGTAGTCTAGGACTAGCGGGGGGAACGAGCTCCTACAATGAGCAGTTCTTC.

V and J are TRBV27 and TRBJ2-1; TRBD1 matches at 7 bases. CDR3 length: 15 amino acids. Trimming at V came to 8 bases and at J to 0 bases, leaving 7 bases not matched to a gene. Germline-derived CDR1 and CDR2 are MNHEY and SMNVEV (reference sequence). The CDR3 nucleotides read TGTGCCAGCGGGCTAGGACAGGTCTCCTACAATGAGCAGTTCTTC. Translated, it gives CASGLGQVSYNEQFF.

The rearrangement joins TRBV6-5 to TRBJ1-2; tentative D call: TRBD1 (5 bases). CDR1 is MNHEY and CDR2 is SVGAGI in the germline V gene. V gave up 2 bases and J gave up 1 base, with 11 bases separating them. The CDR3 runs 15 residues. The CDR3 nucleotides are TGTGCCAGCAGTTACGGAAGGGGAATTAACTATGGCTACACCTTC. This translates into CASSYGRGINYGYTF.

The chain combines TRBV4-1 with TRBJ1-6; D gene ambiguous. V lost 0 bases to trimming and J lost 8 bases, with 11 bases between them. The CDR3 covers 15 residues. The germline V gene has CDR1 MGHRA and CDR2 YSYEKL. The CDR3 protein is CASSQDSPVYSPLHF. CDR3 nucleotides: TGCGCCAGCAGCCAAGATTCGCCAGTTTATTCACCCCTCCACTTT.